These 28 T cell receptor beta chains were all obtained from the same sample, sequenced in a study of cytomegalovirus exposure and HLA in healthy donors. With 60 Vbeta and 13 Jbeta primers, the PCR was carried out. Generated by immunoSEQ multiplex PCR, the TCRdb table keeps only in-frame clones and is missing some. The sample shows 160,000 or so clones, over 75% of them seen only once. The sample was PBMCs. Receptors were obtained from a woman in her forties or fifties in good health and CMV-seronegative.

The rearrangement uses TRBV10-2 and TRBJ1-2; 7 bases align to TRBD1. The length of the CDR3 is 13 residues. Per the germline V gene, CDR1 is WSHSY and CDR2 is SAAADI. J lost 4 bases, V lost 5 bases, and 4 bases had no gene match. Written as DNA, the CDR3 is TGCGCCAGCAGTTCTCGGACAGGCTATGGCTACACCTTC. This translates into CASSSRTGYGYTF.

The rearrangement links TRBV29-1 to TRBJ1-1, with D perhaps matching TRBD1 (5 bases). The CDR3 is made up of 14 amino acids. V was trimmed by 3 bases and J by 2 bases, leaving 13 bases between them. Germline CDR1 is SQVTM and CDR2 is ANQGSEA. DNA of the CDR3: TGCAGCGTTGAGGTAAGGGGCCGAAACACTGAAGCTTTCTTT. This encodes CSVEVRGRNTEAFF.

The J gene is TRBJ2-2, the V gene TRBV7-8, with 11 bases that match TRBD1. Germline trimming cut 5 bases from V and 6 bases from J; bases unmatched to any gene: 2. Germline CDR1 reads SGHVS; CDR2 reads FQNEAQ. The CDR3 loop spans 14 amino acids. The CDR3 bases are TGTGCCAGCAGCCCGGGACAGGGGGCCGGGGAGCTGTTTTTT. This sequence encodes CASSPGQGAGELFF.

The CDR3 nucleotides are TGTGCCAGCAGCTTACCACGGACAGGGAACACTGAAGCTTTCTTT. Translated: CASSLPRTGNTEAFF. J is TRBJ1-1 and V is TRBV7-9; 7 bases agree with TRBD1. Trimming removed 2 bases from V and 1 base from J; junction bases left unmatched: 4. Germline V lookup: CDR1 SEHNR, CDR2 FQNEAQ (reference sequence). The CDR3 runs to 15 residues.

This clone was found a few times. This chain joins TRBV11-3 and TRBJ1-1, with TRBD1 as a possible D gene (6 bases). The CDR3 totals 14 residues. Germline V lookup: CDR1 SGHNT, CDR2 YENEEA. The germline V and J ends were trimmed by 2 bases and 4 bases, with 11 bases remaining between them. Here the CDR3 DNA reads TGTGCCAGCAGCTTAAGGGGACAAACCACTGAAGCTTTCTTT. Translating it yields CASSLRGQTTEAFF.

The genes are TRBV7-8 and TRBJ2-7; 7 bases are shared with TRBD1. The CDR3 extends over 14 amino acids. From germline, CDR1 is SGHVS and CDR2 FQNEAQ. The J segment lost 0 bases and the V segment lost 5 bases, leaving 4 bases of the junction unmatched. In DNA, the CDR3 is TGTGCCAGCAGCACCCGGGACAGCTCCTACGAGCAGTACTTC. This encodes CASSTRDSSYEQYF.

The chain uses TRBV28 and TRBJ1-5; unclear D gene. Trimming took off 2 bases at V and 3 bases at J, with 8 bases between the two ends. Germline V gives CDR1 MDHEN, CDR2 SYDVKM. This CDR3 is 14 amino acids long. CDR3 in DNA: TGTGCCAGCAGTTTAGCACAGAACAATCAGCCCCAGCATTTT. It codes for CASSLAQNNQPQHF.

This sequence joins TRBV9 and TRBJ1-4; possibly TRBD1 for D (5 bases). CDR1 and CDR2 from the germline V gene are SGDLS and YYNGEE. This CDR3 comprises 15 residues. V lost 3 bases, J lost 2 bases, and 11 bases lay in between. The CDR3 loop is CASSAARGTNEKLFF. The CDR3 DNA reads TGTGCCAGCAGCGCCGCTCGGGGGACTAATGAAAAACTGTTTTTT. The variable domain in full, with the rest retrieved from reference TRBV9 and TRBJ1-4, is DSGVTQTPKHLITATGQRVTLRCSPRSGDLSVYWYQQSLDQGLQFLIQYYNGEERAKGNILERFSAQQFPDLHSELNLSSLELGDSALYFCASSAARGTNEKLFFGSGTQLSVL.

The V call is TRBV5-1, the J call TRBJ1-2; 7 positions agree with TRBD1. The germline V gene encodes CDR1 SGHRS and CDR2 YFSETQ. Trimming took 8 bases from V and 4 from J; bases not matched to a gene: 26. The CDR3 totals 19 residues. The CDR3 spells CASTPDPGGWRGTGYGYTF. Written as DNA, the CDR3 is TGCGCCAGTACCCCCGACCCAGGGGGTTGGCGGGGCACCGGCTATGGCTACACCTTC.

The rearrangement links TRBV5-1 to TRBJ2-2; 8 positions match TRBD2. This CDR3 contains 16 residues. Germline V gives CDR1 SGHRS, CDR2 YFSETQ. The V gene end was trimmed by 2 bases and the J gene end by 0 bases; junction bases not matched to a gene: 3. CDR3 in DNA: TGCGCCAGCAGCTTAACCGGGGGGGCGAACACCGGGGAGCTGTTTTTT. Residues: CASSLTGGANTGELFF. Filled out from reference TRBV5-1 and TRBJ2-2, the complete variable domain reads KAGVTQTPRYLIKTRGQQVTLSCSPISGHRSVSWYQQTPGQGLQFLFEYFSETQRNKGNFPGRFSGRQFSNSRSEMNVSTLELGDSALYLCASSLTGGANTGELFFGEGSRLTVL.

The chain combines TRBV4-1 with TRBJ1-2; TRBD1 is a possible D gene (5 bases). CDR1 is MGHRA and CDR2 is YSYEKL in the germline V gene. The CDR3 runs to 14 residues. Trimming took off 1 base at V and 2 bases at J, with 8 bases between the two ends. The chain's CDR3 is CASSQVGGNYGYTF. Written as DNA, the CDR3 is TGCGCCAGCAGCCAAGTGGGGGGGAACTATGGCTACACCTTC.

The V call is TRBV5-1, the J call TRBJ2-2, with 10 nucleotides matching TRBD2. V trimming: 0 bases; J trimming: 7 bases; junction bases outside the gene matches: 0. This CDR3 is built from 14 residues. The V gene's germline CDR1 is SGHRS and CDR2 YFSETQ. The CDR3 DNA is TGCGCCAGCAGCTTGGTAGCGGGAGGCGGGGAGCTGTTTTTT. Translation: CASSLVAGGGELFF.

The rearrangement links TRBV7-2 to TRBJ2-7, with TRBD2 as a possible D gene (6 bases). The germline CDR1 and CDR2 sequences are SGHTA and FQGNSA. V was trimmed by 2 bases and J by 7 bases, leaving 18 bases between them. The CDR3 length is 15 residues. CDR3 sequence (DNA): TGTGCCAGCAGCTTATGGGGCACCGGGGCGGGGGAGCAGTACTTC. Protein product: CASSLWGTGAGEQYF.

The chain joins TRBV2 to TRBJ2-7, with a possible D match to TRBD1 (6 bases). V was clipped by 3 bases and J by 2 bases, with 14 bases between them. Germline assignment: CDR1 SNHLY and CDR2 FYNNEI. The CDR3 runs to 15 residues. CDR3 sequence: CASSDVAGQTYEQYF. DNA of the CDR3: TGTGCCAGCAGTGATGTAGCTGGACAGACCTACGAGCAGTACTTC.

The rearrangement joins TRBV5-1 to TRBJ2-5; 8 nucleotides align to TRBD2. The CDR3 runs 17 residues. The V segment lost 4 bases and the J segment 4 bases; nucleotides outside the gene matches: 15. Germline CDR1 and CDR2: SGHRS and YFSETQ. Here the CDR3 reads CASSRGGAINSGETQYF. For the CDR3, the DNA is TGCGCCAGCAGCCGGGGGGGGGCGATAAATTCCGGAGAGACCCAGTACTTC.

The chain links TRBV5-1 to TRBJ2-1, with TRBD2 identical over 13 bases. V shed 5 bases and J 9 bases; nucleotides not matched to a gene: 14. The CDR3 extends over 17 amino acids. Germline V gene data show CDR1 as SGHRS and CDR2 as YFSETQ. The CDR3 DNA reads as TGCGCCAGCAGTCCTGGGACTAGCGGGGCCGAACACGTTGAGCAGTTCTTC. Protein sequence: CASSPGTSGAEHVEQFF.

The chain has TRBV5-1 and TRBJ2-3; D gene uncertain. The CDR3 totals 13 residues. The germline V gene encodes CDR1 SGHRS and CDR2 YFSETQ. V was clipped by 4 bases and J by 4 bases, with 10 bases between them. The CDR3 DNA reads TGCGCCAGCAGCGCTGACGGGTCAGATACGCAGTATTTT. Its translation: CASSADGSDTQYF.

As DNA, the CDR3 is TGTGCCAGCAGCCTGGGACTAGCGGTCTCCTACGAGCAGTACTTC. As protein: CASSLGLAVSYEQYF. The chain recombines TRBV14 with TRBJ2-7, with 11 bases that match TRBD2. With 4 bases clipped from V and 0 bases from J, the junction kept 2 bases outside the gene matches. CDR3 length equals 15 residues. Per germline, CDR1 SGHDN and CDR2 FVKESK.

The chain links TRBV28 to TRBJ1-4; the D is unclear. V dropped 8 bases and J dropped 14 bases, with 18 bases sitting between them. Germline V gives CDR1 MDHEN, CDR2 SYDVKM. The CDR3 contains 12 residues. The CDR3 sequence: CASGERQGNLFF. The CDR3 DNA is TGTGCCAGCGGGGAGAGACAAGGGAACCTGTTTTTT.

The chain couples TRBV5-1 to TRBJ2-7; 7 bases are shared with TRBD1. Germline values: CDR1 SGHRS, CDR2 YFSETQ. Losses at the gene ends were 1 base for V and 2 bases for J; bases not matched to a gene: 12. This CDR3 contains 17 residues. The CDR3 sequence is CASSLRLSGTVPYEQYF. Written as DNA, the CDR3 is TGCGCCAGCAGCTTGAGGTTATCCGGGACAGTGCCCTACGAGCAGTACTTC.

The CDR3 here is CAWSVRSFYEQYF. CDR3 sequence (DNA): TGTGCCTGGAGTGTACGTAGCTTCTACGAGCAGTACTTC. This sequence joins TRBV30 and TRBJ2-7; no clear D gene. In germline, CDR1 is GTSNPN, CDR2 SVGIG (reference sequence). V was pared by 0 bases and J by 3 bases, with 9 bases between. The CDR3 has 13 amino acids.

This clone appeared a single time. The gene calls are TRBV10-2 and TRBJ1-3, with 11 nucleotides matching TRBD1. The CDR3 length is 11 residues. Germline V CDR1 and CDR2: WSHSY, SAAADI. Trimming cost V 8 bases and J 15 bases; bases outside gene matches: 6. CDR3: CASQGQGAQYF. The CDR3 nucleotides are TGCGCCAGCCAAGGACAGGGGGCCCAATATTTT.

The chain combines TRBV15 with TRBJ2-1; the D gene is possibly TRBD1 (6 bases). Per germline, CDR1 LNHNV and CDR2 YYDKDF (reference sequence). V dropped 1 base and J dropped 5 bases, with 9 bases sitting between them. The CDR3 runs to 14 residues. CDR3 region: CATSRAQGDNEQFF. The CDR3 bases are TGTGCCACCAGCAGAGCACAGGGAGACAATGAGCAGTTCTTC.

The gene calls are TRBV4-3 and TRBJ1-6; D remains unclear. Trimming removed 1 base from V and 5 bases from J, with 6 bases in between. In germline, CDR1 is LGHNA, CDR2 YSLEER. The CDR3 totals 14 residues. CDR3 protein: CASSQVQDNSPLHF. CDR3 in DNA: TGCGCCAGCAGCCAAGTGCAGGATAATTCACCCCTCCACTTT.

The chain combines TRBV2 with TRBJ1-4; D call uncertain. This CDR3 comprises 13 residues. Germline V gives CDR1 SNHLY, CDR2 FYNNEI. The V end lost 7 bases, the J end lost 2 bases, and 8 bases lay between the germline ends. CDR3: CASIRGTNEKLFF. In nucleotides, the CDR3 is TGTGCCAGCATTAGAGGGACTAATGAAAAACTGTTTTTT.

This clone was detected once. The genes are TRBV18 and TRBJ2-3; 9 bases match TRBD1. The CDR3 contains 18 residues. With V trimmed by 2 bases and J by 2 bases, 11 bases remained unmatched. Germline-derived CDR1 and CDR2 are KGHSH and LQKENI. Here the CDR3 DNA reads TGTGCCAGCTCACCATACAGGGGGCCGAACCCTGACACAGATACGCAGTATTTT. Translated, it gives CASSPYRGPNPDTDTQYF.

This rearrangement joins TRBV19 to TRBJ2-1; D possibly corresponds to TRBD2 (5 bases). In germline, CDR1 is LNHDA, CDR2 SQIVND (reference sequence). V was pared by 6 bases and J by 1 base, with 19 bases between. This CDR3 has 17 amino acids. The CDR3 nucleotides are TGTGCCAGTAGCCCAGCCGGCGCGGGCCCTTCCTACAATGAGCAGTTCTTC. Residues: CASSPAGAGPSYNEQFF. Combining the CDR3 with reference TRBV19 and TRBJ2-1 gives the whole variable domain DGGITQSPKYLFRKEGQNVTLSCEQNLNHDAMYWYRQDPGQGLRLIYYSQIVNDFQKGDIAEGYSVSREKKESFPLTVTSAQKNPTAFYLCASSPAGAGPSYNEQFFGPGTRLTVL.

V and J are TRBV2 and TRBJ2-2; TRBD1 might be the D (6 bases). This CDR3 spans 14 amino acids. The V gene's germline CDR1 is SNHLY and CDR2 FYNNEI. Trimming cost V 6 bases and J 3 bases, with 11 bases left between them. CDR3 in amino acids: CASRQGTDTGELFF. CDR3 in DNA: TGTGCCAGCAGACAGGGTACGGACACCGGGGAGCTGTTTTTT.